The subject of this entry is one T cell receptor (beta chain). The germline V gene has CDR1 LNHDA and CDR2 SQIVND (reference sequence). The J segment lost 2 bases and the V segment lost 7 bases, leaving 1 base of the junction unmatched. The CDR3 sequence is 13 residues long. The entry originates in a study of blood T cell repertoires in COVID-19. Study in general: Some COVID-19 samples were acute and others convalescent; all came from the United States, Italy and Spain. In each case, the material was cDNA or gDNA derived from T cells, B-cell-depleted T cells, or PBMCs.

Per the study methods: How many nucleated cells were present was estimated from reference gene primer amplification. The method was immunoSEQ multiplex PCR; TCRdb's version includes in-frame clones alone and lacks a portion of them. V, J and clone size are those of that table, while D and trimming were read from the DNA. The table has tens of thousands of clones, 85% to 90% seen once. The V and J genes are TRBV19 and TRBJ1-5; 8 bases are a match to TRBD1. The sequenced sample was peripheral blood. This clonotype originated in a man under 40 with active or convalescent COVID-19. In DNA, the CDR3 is TGTGCCAGTACGACAGGGGGCAATCAGCCCCAGCATTTT. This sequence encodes CASTTGGNQPQHF.